The 20 T cell receptor beta chains below all came from one sample that was sequenced in a study of early T cells in non-severe SARS-CoV-2 infection. A single record per CDR3 protein comes from TCRdb applying MiXCR to the 5' RACE reads. The sample contains tens of thousands of distinct CDR3 sequences, 9.3% of which appear only once. Sequencing was carried out using whole blood. These receptors all come from an adult who was a healthcare worker with PCR-confirmed SARS-CoV-2 infection or an uninfected control (not recorded which).

In its sample, this clonotype was seen many times. The chain links TRBV20-1 to TRBJ2-5; no clear D. Trimming removed 5 bases from V and 2 bases from J, with 9 bases in between. CDR3 size: 12 residues. Per the germline V gene, CDR1 is DFQATT and CDR2 is SNEGSKA (reference sequence). CDR3 in amino acids: CSALGAQETQYF. DNA for the CDR3: TGCAGTGCTTTGGGCGCTCAAGAGACCCAGTACTTC.

This clonotype was seen at least ten times. This chain links TRBV27 with TRBJ2-3; tentatively, D is TRBD1 or TRBD2 (6 bases each). Germline CDR1 reads MNHEY; CDR2 reads SMNVEV (reference sequence). This CDR3 contains 14 residues. The V end lost 6 bases, the J end lost 2 bases, and 12 bases lay between the germline ends. The CDR3 here is CASSSRGVTDTQYF. The CDR3 nucleotides are TGTGCCAGCAGCTCAAGGGGGGTCACAGATACGCAGTATTTT.

The table lists this clonotype with a few counts. The chain couples TRBV4-1 to TRBJ2-7; 7 bases line up with TRBD2. V trimming: 0 bases; J trimming: 7 bases; junction bases outside the gene matches: 3. The CDR3 consists of 13 residues. Germline V gene sequence: CDR1 MGHRA, CDR2 YSYEKL. CDR3 DNA: TGCGCCAGCAGCCAAGATCGGGGGGAAGAGCAGTACTTC. It translates to CASSQDRGEEQYF.

CDR3 in DNA: TGTGCCAGCAGTTACCGCCGACAGGGGACGAATGAAAAACTGTTTTTT. It specifies CASSYRRQGTNEKLFF. The V call is TRBV6-2 or TRBV6-3, the J call TRBJ1-4; the match to TRBD1 covers 8 bases. The V gene's germline CDR1 is MNHEY and CDR2 SVGEGT. The CDR3 runs 16 residues. V shed 2 bases, J shed 5 bases, and the junction held 7 bases outside the gene matches.

The J gene is TRBJ1-2, the V gene TRBV28, with a tentative D call TRBD1 (5 bases). Germline V gene sequence: CDR1 MDHEN, CDR2 SYDVKM. The CDR3 has 16 amino acids. V lost 6 bases to trimming and J lost 2 bases, with 19 bases between them. The DNA of the CDR3 is TGTGCCAGCAGGCCAGGGACTTCCGCGCGCAACTATGGCTACACCTTC. Its protein product is CASRPGTSARNYGYTF.

This clonotype was recorded at least ten times. The chain has TRBV4-1 and TRBJ1-1; the D is unclear. V lost 2 bases to trimming and J lost 1 base, with 5 bases between them. The length of the CDR3 is 13 residues. The germline V gene has CDR1 MGHRA and CDR2 YSYEKL. CDR3: CASSQQRNTEAFF. The CDR3 nucleotides are TGCGCCAGCAGCCAACAACGGAACACTGAAGCTTTCTTT.

This clonotype has a handful of counts. The chain uses TRBV9 and TRBJ1-4, with a weak D call TRBD1 (6 bases). V lost 0 bases, J lost 7 bases, and 13 bases lay in between. Germline V gene lookup returns CDR1 SGDLS and CDR2 YYNGEE. This CDR3 spans 15 amino acids. The CDR3 region has the DNA TGTGCCAGCAGCGTAGGGGACACTGGGGGTGAAAAACTGTTTTTT. Its translation is CASSVGDTGGEKLFF.

This clonotype has only a few counts. V gene TRBV10-1 combines with J gene TRBJ2-3; D gene uncertain. The CDR3 length is 13 residues. V gave up 4 bases and J gave up 2 bases, with 7 bases separating them. CDR1 and CDR2 (germline): WNHNN, SYGVQD (reference sequence). For the CDR3, the DNA is TGCGCCAGCAGTGTCAGGTTCACAGATACGCAGTATTTT. Amino acid sequence: CASSVRFTDTQYF.

This clonotype showed up just a few times. The chain uses TRBV2 and TRBJ2-2; 11 nucleotides match TRBD2. Germline CDR1 and CDR2: SNHLY and FYNNEI. The CDR3 has 15 residues. The V gene end was trimmed by 6 bases and the J gene end by 4 bases; junction bases not matched to a gene: 4. CDR3 loop: CASSLAGGFTGELFF. The CDR3 bases are TGTGCCAGCAGCCTAGCGGGGGGTTTCACCGGGGAGCTGTTTTTT.

J is TRBJ1-2 and V is TRBV11-2; TRBD1 is a possible D gene (6 bases). Trimming cost V 5 bases and J 7 bases, with 11 bases left between them. CDR3 length: 12 amino acids. CDR1 and CDR2 (germline): SGHAT, FQNNGV. The DNA for the CDR3 is TGTGCCAGCAGCCAACAGGGACGTGGCTACACCTTC. It yields the protein CASSQQGRGYTF.

The chain has TRBV7-9 and TRBJ2-1, with 10 bases that match TRBD1. Germline-derived CDR1 and CDR2 are SEHNR and FQNEAQ (reference sequence). Trimming removed 5 bases from V and 13 bases from J; junction bases left unmatched: 11. The CDR3 contains 14 residues. The DNA for the CDR3 is TGTGCCAGCAGCCCCCGGACAGGGGGGAATTCTCAGTTCTTC. Translation: CASSPRTGGNSQFF.

This clonotype was recorded many times. The chain recombines TRBV2 with TRBJ1-1; D gene ambiguous. V lost 2 bases to trimming and J lost 1 base, with 8 bases between them. The CDR3 totals 14 residues. Germline loops: CDR1 SNHLY, CDR2 FYNNEI. The CDR3 DNA reads TGTGCCAGCAGTGAACAGGCCTGGAACACTGAAGCTTTCTTT. Translation: CASSEQAWNTEAFF. The entire variable domain, with the rest obtained from reference TRBV2 and TRBJ1-1, is as follows: EPEVTQTPSHQVTQMGQEVILRCVPISNHLYFYWYRQILGQKVEFLVSFYNNEISEKSEIFDDQFSVERPDGSNFTLKIRSTKLEDSAMYFCASSEQAWNTEAFFGQGTRLTVV.

The chain uses TRBV6-5 and TRBJ1-2; D uncertain. Germline CDR1 is MNHEY and CDR2 is SVGAGI. Trimming stripped 5 bases from V and 8 bases from J, with 12 bases between. The CDR3 runs to 12 residues. This chain's CDR3 is CASSDTTRGYTF. CDR3 DNA sequence: TGTGCCAGCAGTGATACGACCCGCGGCTACACCTTC.

The chain links TRBV12-3 or TRBV12-4 to TRBJ1-1, with D perhaps TRBD1 (6 bases). The CDR3 sequence is 14 residues long. V was pared by 5 bases and J by 10 bases, with 20 bases between. CDR3 protein: CASSRDRSQAAAFF. DNA for the CDR3: TGTGCCAGCAGTCGCGACAGGAGCCAAGCTGCAGCTTTCTTT.

The chain recombines TRBV11-1 with TRBJ1-2; D ambiguous. CDR1 SGHAT and CDR2 FQDESV come from the germline V gene (reference sequence). This CDR3 region has 15 residues. V was cut by 0 bases and J by 2 bases, with 10 bases left in between. The CDR3 nucleotides are TGTGCCAGCAGCTTAGCGCCGACACACAACTATGGCTACACCTTC. As protein: CASSLAPTHNYGYTF.

This clonotype was recorded at least ten times. J is TRBJ2-7 and V is TRBV5-4; D unresolved. Germline CDR1 reads SGHNT; CDR2 reads YYREEE (reference sequence). This CDR3 spans 12 amino acids. The V end lost 4 bases, the J end lost 5 bases, and 10 bases lay between the germline ends. The CDR3 DNA reads TGTGCCAGCAGCCTCAATCAGGACGAGCAGTACTTC. Its translation: CASSLNQDEQYF.

This clonotype was counted only a few times. The CDR3 reads CAWTGLAGTEQYF. The CDR3 nucleotides read TGTGCCTGGACCGGACTAGCGGGTACCGAGCAGTACTTC. J is TRBJ2-7 and V is TRBV30; 11 bases match TRBD2. This CDR3 contains 13 residues. Germline V gene sequence: CDR1 GTSNPN, CDR2 SVGIG (reference sequence). V was clipped by 4 bases and J by 6 bases; unmatched bases: 5.

This clonotype was seen a handful of times. The chain joins TRBV5-1 to TRBJ2-3; 10 nucleotides line up with TRBD2. This CDR3 is 14 amino acids long. Trimming took 4 bases from V and 3 from J; bases not matched to a gene: 2. Germline lookup yields CDR1 SGHRS and CDR2 YFSETQ. The CDR3 here is CASSKGLATDTQYF. CDR3 coding DNA: TGCGCCAGCAGCAAGGGACTAGCGACAGATACGCAGTATTTT. Using reference TRBV5-1 and TRBJ2-3 for the parts outside the CDR3, the full variable domain is KAGVTQTPRYLIKTRGQQVTLSCSPISGHRSVSWYQQTPGQGLQFLFEYFSETQRNKGNFPGRFSGRQFSNSRSEMNVSTLELGDSALYLCASSKGLATDTQYFGPGTRLTVL.

This clonotype appeared many times. The rearrangement joins TRBV7-9 to TRBJ1-1; D is perhaps TRBD1 (5 bases). The V gene lost 8 bases and the J gene lost 4 bases, with 17 bases spanning the gap. There are 14 residues in the CDR3. Germline assignment: CDR1 SEHNR and CDR2 FQNEAQ (reference sequence). CDR3 region: CASQIVGVSTEAFF. In DNA form, the CDR3 reads TGTGCCAGCCAGATCGTGGGGGTGAGCACTGAAGCTTTCTTT.

This clonotype was found a few times. The V and J genes are TRBV29-1 and TRBJ2-5; D may correspond to TRBD1 or TRBD2 (7 bases each). This CDR3 has 14 amino acids. Trimming removed 4 bases from V and 4 bases from J, with 16 bases in between. CDR1 SQVTM and CDR2 ANQGSEA come from the germline V gene. CDR3 amino acids: CSVGGRQGPETQYF. In nucleotides, the CDR3 is TGCAGCGTTGGCGGGAGACAGGGCCCAGAGACCCAGTACTTC. The full variable domain, in which reference TRBV29-1 and TRBJ2-5 provide the parts outside the CDR3, is SAVISQKPSRDICQRGTSLTIQCQVDSQVTMMFWYRQQPGQSLTLIATANQGSEATYESGFVIDKFPISRPNLTFSTLTVSNMSPEDSSIYLCSVGGRQGPETQYFGPGTRLLVL.